The 28 T cell receptor beta chains below come from one sample, sequenced in a study of T cell responses to AZD1222 COVID-19 vaccine. Profiled with immunoSEQ multiplex PCR; TCRdb holds only in-frame clones, not every one. This sample carries under 150,000 clones, 75% to 90% of them seen once, and the ten largest clones take approximately 1.6%. Sequencing was performed on peripheral blood, taken 28 days after the second AZD1222 dose. The source of these receptors is an adult who received the AZD1222 COVID-19 vaccine.

In this sample, this clone turned up a few times. The J gene is TRBJ2-1, the V gene TRBV5-6; TRBD1 might be the D (5 bases). V lost 4 bases and J lost 10, with 9 bases in between. From germline, CDR1 is SGHDT and CDR2 YYEEEE. The CDR3 runs 11 residues. CDR3 amino acids: CASSGAKEQFF. The CDR3 DNA reads TGTGCCAGCAGCGGGGCCAAAGAGCAGTTCTTC.

The chain couples TRBV18 to TRBJ1-2; tentatively, D is TRBD1 (5 bases). V was pared by 2 bases and J by 8 bases, with 9 bases between. Looked up from germline, CDR1 is KGHSH and CDR2 is LQKENI. The CDR3 is 12 residues long. The CDR3 sequence: CASSPNGGGYTF. The CDR3 nucleotides are TGTGCCAGCTCACCAAACGGGGGAGGCTACACCTTC.

This clone has a single count. The gene calls are TRBV11-1 and TRBJ1-2; D is perhaps TRBD1 (5 bases). The CDR3 totals 12 residues. The germline CDR1 and CDR2 sequences are SGHAT and FQDESV (reference sequence). Trimming took 2 bases from V and 5 from J, leaving 6 bases between them. The CDR3 spells CASSLSGYGYTF. CDR3 nucleotides: TGTGCCAGCAGCTTATCAGGGTATGGCTACACCTTC.

J is TRBJ2-2 and V is TRBV5-5; 8 bases line up with TRBD1. The ends lost 3 bases at V and 6 bases at J; junction bases unmatched: 7. CDR1 and CDR2 from the germline V gene are SGHKS and YYEKEE (reference sequence). CDR3 length: 15 residues. The CDR3 region has the DNA TGTGCCAGCAGCTCCCGGGACAGGCCTCCCGGGGAGCTGTTTTTT. Its translation is CASSSRDRPPGELFF.

Turning to this clone: This CDR3 is also generated by other DNA sequences in the sample. V is TRBV27 and J is TRBJ2-5; possible D gene TRBD1, 6 bases. V was clipped by 4 bases and J by 1 base, with 10 bases between them. The CDR3 runs 14 residues. CDR1 and CDR2 from the germline V gene are MNHEY and SMNVEV (reference sequence). CDR3 amino acids: CASSSRTAQETQYF. The CDR3 coding sequence is TGTGCCAGCAGTTCTCGGACAGCCCAAGAGACCCAGTACTTC.

The chain recombines TRBV2 with TRBJ2-1; the match to TRBD1 covers 7 bases. The CDR3 sequence is 17 residues long. Germline V gene data show CDR1 as SNHLY and CDR2 as FYNNEI. V shed 6 bases, J shed 0 bases, and the junction held 11 bases outside the gene matches. The CDR3 is CASSDILGQSSYNEQFF. The CDR3 coding sequence is TGTGCCAGCAGCGACATTTTGGGACAGAGCTCCTACAATGAGCAGTTCTTC.

As concerns this clone: A much larger clone sits a single nucleotide away, making a read error possible. The sample holds other DNA sequences that translate to the same CDR3. The chain links TRBV30 to TRBJ1-1; D ambiguous. The V end was cut by 1 base, the J end by 1 base, with 4 bases between. There are 12 residues in the CDR3. Germline V gene data show CDR1 as GTSNPN and CDR2 as SVGIG (reference sequence). CDR3 bases: TGTGCCTGGAGTGACGGGAACACTGAAGCTTTCTTT. Its translation: CAWSDGNTEAFF.

This chain joins TRBV6-5 and TRBJ2-2; D remains unclear. The CDR3 contains 15 residues. Between the trimmed V and J ends, which lost 5 bases and 5 bases, there was a span of 15 bases. Germline values: CDR1 MNHEY, CDR2 SVGAGI. The CDR3 DNA reads as TGTGCCAGCAGTCCCTCCCCGGCGGATACCGGGGAGCTGTTTTTT. Amino acids: CASSPSPADTGELFF.

The chain employs TRBV7-2 and TRBJ2-7; 10 bases match TRBD2. The CDR3 contains 16 residues. V lost 4 bases and J lost 4; bases outside the gene matches: 10. Germline CDR1 reads SGHTA; CDR2 reads FQGNSA. DNA of the CDR3: TGTGCCAGCAGCTCAATCATAGCGGGAGGCGCGTACGAGCAGTACTTC. Encoded protein: CASSSIIAGGAYEQYF.

This rearrangement joins TRBV12-3 or TRBV12-4 to TRBJ2-7, with D possibly matching TRBD2 (5 bases). This CDR3 is 13 amino acids long. The ends were cut back, 2 bases at V and 4 bases at J, with 9 bases in the middle. CDR3: CASSLTGEYEQYF. The CDR3 bases are TGTGCCAGCAGTTTAACCGGGGAATACGAGCAGTACTTC.

This sequence joins TRBV7-3 and TRBJ1-5; D perhaps matches TRBD1 (5 bases). The CDR3 covers 15 residues. Trimming took off 1 base at V and 1 base at J, with 8 bases between the two ends. Germline V gene sequence: CDR1 SGHTA, CDR2 FQGTGA. The CDR3 coding sequence is TGTGCCAGCAGCTTAATTGGGGGAAGCAATCAGCCCCAGCATTTT. Amino acid sequence: CASSLIGGSNQPQHF.

This chain connects TRBV24-1 to TRBJ1-2; 12 bases map to TRBD1. CDR1 is KGHDR, CDR2 SFDVKD, per germline. The junction had 11 bases not matched to a gene; V was cut back by 3 bases and J by 4 bases. This CDR3 comprises 18 residues. CDR3 DNA sequence: TGTGCCACCAGTGATCCCGCCGGGACAGGGGGCGCTGGCTATGGCTACACCTTC. This encodes CATSDPAGTGGAGYGYTF.

This chain connects TRBV6-5 to TRBJ2-4, with 8 bases that match TRBD1. Trimming took 0 bases from V and 4 from J; bases not matched to a gene: 2. This CDR3 has 15 amino acids. From germline, CDR1 is MNHEY and CDR2 SVGAGI. In nucleotides, the CDR3 is TGTGCCAGCAGTTACTCGGGACAGGCAAAAAACATTCAGTACTTC. Translation gives CASSYSGQAKNIQYF.

The CDR3 protein is CASSESKGTGTSTDTQYF. The CDR3 DNA follows: TGCGCCAGCAGTGAATCGAAAGGAACAGGGACCAGCACAGATACGCAGTATTTT. The rearrangement joins TRBV10-2 to TRBJ2-3; D perhaps matches TRBD1 (6 bases). Trimming took 3 bases from V and 0 from J, leaving 19 bases between them. This CDR3 is 18 amino acids long. Germline assignment: CDR1 WSHSY and CDR2 SAAADI.

The rearrangement links TRBV6-1 to TRBJ2-7; D uncertain. V gave up 1 base and J gave up 3 bases, with 10 bases separating them. The CDR3 contains 14 residues. CDR1 is MNHNS and CDR2 is SASEGT in the germline V gene. The CDR3 is CASSEVDFLYEQYV. CDR3 coding DNA: TGTGCCAGCAGTGAAGTCGACTTCCTCTACGAGCAGTACGTC.

This clone was counted only a few times. The V call is TRBV28, the J call TRBJ2-7; 11 positions match TRBD1. The CDR3 is 14 residues long. The germline CDR1 and CDR2 sequences are MDHEN and SYDVKM. Losses at the gene ends were 7 bases for V and 9 bases for J; bases not matched to a gene: 11. The CDR3 spells CASTIPGQGVRQYF. DNA for the CDR3: TGTGCCAGCACCATACCGGGACAGGGGGTTAGGCAGTACTTC.

Only one count was recorded for this clone. The chain combines TRBV18 with TRBJ1-2; D is ambiguous. The germline CDR1 and CDR2 sequences are KGHSH and LQKENI. CDR3 length: 12 amino acids. V was cut by 4 bases and J by 7 bases, with 10 bases left in between. CDR3 protein: CASSQGWIGYTF. In DNA form, the CDR3 reads TGTGCCAGCTCACAGGGATGGATTGGCTACACCTTC.

This sequence joins TRBV10-3 and TRBJ1-4, with no clear D. The CDR3 totals 13 residues. The germline V gene has CDR1 ENHRY and CDR2 SYGVKD. Trimming left V 10 bases short and J 0 bases short, with 9 bases between. The CDR3 DNA reads TGTGCCAGTGCAACTGCAACTAATGAAAAACTGTTTTTT. Encoded protein: CASATATNEKLFF.

The chain joins TRBV3-1 (or the pseudogene TRBV3-2) to TRBJ2-7; D possibly corresponds to TRBD2 (5 bases). CDR1 and CDR2 from the germline V gene are LGHDT and YNNKEL (reference sequence). V lost 4 bases and J 5 bases, leaving 15 bases between the germline ends. CDR3 length: 14 amino acids. CDR3 coding DNA: TGTGCCAGCAGCCCCCGGAGGACCCGGAACGAGCAGTACTTC. Translated: CASSPRRTRNEQYF.

The rearrangement links TRBV7-6 to TRBJ2-5, with D unclear. Deletions cut 1 base from V and 2 bases from J, with 11 bases between. The CDR3 runs 15 residues. The germline gives CDR1 SGHVS, CDR2 FNYEAQ. For the CDR3, the DNA is TGTGCCAGCAGCTTAGGTGGCCCGGCACAAGAGACCCAGTACTTC. It is translated as CASSLGGPAQETQYF.

This chain uses TRBV5-6 with TRBJ1-2; possibly TRBD1 for D (6 bases). CDR3 size: 12 residues. The germline CDR1 and CDR2 sequences are SGHDT and YYEEEE. V shed 4 bases and J shed 10 bases, with 14 bases lying between them. In DNA form, the CDR3 reads TGTGCCAGCAGCCCAGGGGTGGACTACTACACCTTC. It yields the protein CASSPGVDYYTF.

V usage is TRBV5-4 and J usage is TRBJ1-4; 8 bases are shared with TRBD1. In germline, CDR1 is SGHNT, CDR2 YYREEE (reference sequence). The CDR3 extends over 15 amino acids. V trimming: 4 bases; J trimming: 7 bases; junction bases outside the gene matches: 9. CDR3 nucleotide sequence: TGTGCCAGCAGCGCGGCAGGGGGCGCCGGTGAAAAACTGTTTTTT. Translation gives CASSAAGGAGEKLFF.

V gene TRBV18 combines with J gene TRBJ2-2, with D perhaps TRBD2 (5 bases). Trimming removed 1 base at V and 1 base at J, with 7 bases between. This CDR3 comprises 15 residues. CDR1 is KGHSH, CDR2 LQKENI, per germline. The CDR3 loop is CASSPLAGNTGELFF. The CDR3 nucleotides read TGTGCCAGCTCACCACTGGCGGGGAACACCGGGGAGCTGTTTTTT.

For this clone: Different DNA sequences within this sample yield the same CDR3. The chain uses TRBV30 and TRBJ1-5; D call uncertain. Germline V gives CDR1 GTSNPN, CDR2 SVGIG (reference sequence). This CDR3 comprises 13 residues. V gave up 0 bases and J gave up 5 bases, with 8 bases separating them. This CDR3 is CAWSVGGDQPQHF. The CDR3, as DNA: TGTGCCTGGAGTGTAGGCGGGGATCAGCCCCAGCATTTT.

This clone was counted between two and nine times. The J gene is TRBJ2-2, the V gene TRBV11-2; D is possibly TRBD2 (5 bases). Germline CDR1 SGHAT, CDR2 FQNNGV. The CDR3 spans 13 residues. V was clipped by 5 bases and J by 6 bases, with 10 bases between them. This chain's CDR3 is CASSPERAGELFF. Here the CDR3 DNA reads TGTGCCAGCAGCCCGGAGAGGGCCGGGGAGCTGTTTTTT.

The chain combines TRBV6-2 or TRBV6-3 with TRBJ2-7; tentatively, D is TRBD1 (6 bases). The CDR3 covers 12 residues. Trimming removed 6 bases at V and 5 bases at J, with 11 bases between. CDR1 is MNHEY, CDR2 SVGEGT, per germline. This chain's CDR3 is CASSTGSHEQYF. The CDR3 region has the DNA TGTGCCAGCAGCACAGGGTCCCACGAGCAGTACTTC.

The rearrangement joins TRBV10-3 to TRBJ1-5; possible D gene TRBD1, 5 bases. V dropped 4 bases and J dropped 6 bases, with 10 bases sitting between them. The CDR3 covers 13 residues. CDR1 ENHRY and CDR2 SYGVKD come from the germline V gene. CDR3 amino acids: CAISGGGSQPQHF. The CDR3 DNA reads TGTGCCATCAGTGGCGGGGGAAGTCAGCCCCAGCATTTT.

The chain links TRBV2 to TRBJ1-1; D might be TRBD1 (5 bases). V was trimmed by 7 bases and J by 5 bases, leaving 11 bases between them. The CDR3 sequence is 12 residues long. From germline, CDR1 is SNHLY and CDR2 FYNNEI. The CDR3 coding sequence is TGTGCCAGCAATACAGGTATTACTGAAGCTTTCTTT. Protein: CASNTGITEAFF.